The next 24 T cell receptor beta chains were all read from a single sample in a study of HIV-infected children after antiretroviral therapy interruption (dated by TCRdb to about 2019). This sample's treatment or condition label indicates: PENTA 11 planned treatment interruption arm or continuous ART arm. Libraries were prepared through 3' RACE. The sequencer was an Illumina MiSeq. TCR libraries were generated from RNA by a 3' RACE protocol incorporating unique molecular identifiers so that PCR amplification bias could be corrected. TCRdb handled the public reads itself, with Q25 trimming in fastp and clone calling in MiXCR, and kept productive beta chains. Each CDR3 protein appears once, grouped with its most common genes and DNA. Across this sample there are more than 85,000 distinct CDR3 sequences, with approximately 6.9% seen only once. 1.1% of the sample rests with the top ten. Sequences were derived from CD45RA+ CD4+ T cells from PBMCs, pooled from several time points, sampled from a donor given antiretroviral therapy, either interrupted or continuous. In light of the paper, this sample's cell subset or site label describes: naive CD4+ CD45RA+ CD45RO- T cells. The origin of the receptors is a pool of human donors with HIV.

This clonotype was seen many times. The CDR3 coding sequence is TGCGCCAGCAGCCACAGGGTTGACACTGAAGCTTTCTTT. Its translation: CASSHRVDTEAFF. The V and J genes are TRBV4-1 and TRBJ1-1, with D possibly being TRBD1 (5 bases). Germline V CDR1 and CDR2: MGHRA, YSYEKL. V gave up 3 bases and J gave up 3 bases, with 8 bases separating them. The CDR3 is 13 amino acids.

Ten or more counts support this clonotype. The V call is TRBV10-2, the J call TRBJ1-1, with unresolved D. The V gene lost 0 bases and the J gene lost 0 bases, with 5 bases spanning the gap. Germline loops: CDR1 WSHSY, CDR2 SAAADI. The CDR3 totals 14 residues. The CDR3 reads CASSESGMNTEAFF. CDR3 sequence (DNA): TGCGCCAGCAGTGAGTCGGGCATGAACACTGAAGCTTTCTTT.

This clonotype was picked up many times. The chain combines TRBV11-3 with TRBJ2-3; no definite D call. Deletions cut 5 bases from V and 1 base from J, with 16 bases between. This CDR3 has 16 residues. In germline, CDR1 is SGHNT, CDR2 YENEEA. This CDR3 is CASSPGEDLGTDTQYF. CDR3 nucleotides: TGTGCCAGCAGCCCAGGAGAGGACCTAGGCACAGATACGCAGTATTTT. The full variable domain, its missing parts supplied by reference TRBV11-3 and TRBJ2-3, is EAGVVQSPRYKIIEKKQPVAFWCNPISGHNTLYWYLQNLGQGPELLIRYENEEAVDDSQLPKDRFSAERLKGVDSTLKIQPAELGDSAVYLCASSPGEDLGTDTQYFGPGTRLTVL.

This clonotype is a singleton in its sample. The genes are TRBV28 and TRBJ2-1; no clear D. In germline, CDR1 is MDHEN, CDR2 SYDVKM. V was shortened by 8 bases and J by 10 bases, with 18 bases between the two germline ends. This CDR3 is 13 amino acids long. CDR3: CASGPLQGREQFF. DNA for the CDR3: TGTGCCAGCGGACCCCTTCAAGGTCGAGAGCAGTTCTTC.

Many counts were recorded for this clonotype. The rearrangement joins TRBV10-3 to TRBJ2-5; a possible D gene is TRBD1 (6 bases). Between the trimmed V and J ends, which lost 6 bases and 4 bases, there was a span of 15 bases. The CDR3 is made up of 14 amino acids. CDR1 ENHRY and CDR2 SYGVKD come from the germline V gene. The CDR3 nucleotides are TGTGCCATCAGGCCCAGGGTAGGGGGAGAGACCCAGTACTTC. The encoded protein is CAIRPRVGGETQYF.

This chain connects TRBV5-1 to TRBJ2-1, with D possibly TRBD2 on 6 matching bases. Trimming pared 4 bases from V and 0 bases from J, leaving 14 bases between. The CDR3 sequence is 16 residues long. Germline CDR1 and CDR2: SGHRS and YFSETQ. The CDR3 DNA is TGCGCCAGCAGCCTTAGCGGCGCGAGCTCCTACAATGAGCAGTTCTTC. This translates into CASSLSGASSYNEQFF.

This clonotype was detected many times. The genes are TRBV10-1 and TRBJ2-2, with 12 bases fitting TRBD2. CDR3 size: 16 residues. Looked up from germline, CDR1 is WNHNN and CDR2 is SYGVQD (reference sequence). The trim removed 3 bases at V and 4 bases at J, leaving 3 bases unmatched. This chain's CDR3 is CASSDGTSGRTGELFF. In DNA form, the CDR3 reads TGCGCCAGCAGTGATGGGACTAGCGGGCGCACCGGGGAGCTGTTTTTT.

This clonotype was detected many times. One junction end does not reproduce the germline sequence, and a read error may be involved. This rearrangement joins TRBV10-3 to TRBJ2-1, with 8 positions matching TRBD1. Looked up from germline, CDR1 is ENHRY and CDR2 is SYGVKD. The CDR3 runs 13 residues. CDR3 sequence (DNA): TGTGCCATCAGTCAGTCCACAGGGGGTGAGCAGTTCTTC. Translation gives CAISQSTGGEQFF.

This clonotype occurred many times. The gene calls are TRBV9 and TRBJ2-1, with 7 bases lining up with TRBD1. Losses at the gene ends were 4 bases for V and 10 bases for J; bases not matched to a gene: 17. Looked up from germline, CDR1 is SGDLS and CDR2 is YYNGEE. The CDR3 has 16 amino acids. CDR3: CASSHLPGTMDREQFF. For the CDR3, the DNA is TGTGCCAGCAGCCATCTACCCGGGACAATGGACAGGGAGCAGTTCTTC.

This clonotype showed up many times. At one boundary the junction diverges from the germline segment, which might be a read error. The chain links TRBV20-1 to TRBJ1-3; no clear D. The V gene's germline CDR1 is DFQATT and CDR2 SNEGSKA (reference sequence). This CDR3 has 14 residues. The CDR3 protein is CSARTIGAGNTIYF. Here the CDR3 DNA reads TGCAGTGCTAGAACGATAGGTGCTGGGAACACCATATATTTT.

This clonotype occurred many times. The chain recombines TRBV6-1 with TRBJ2-7, with D perhaps matching TRBD1 or TRBD2 (5 bases each). This CDR3 has 17 amino acids. V was pared by 0 bases and J by 0 bases, with 15 bases between. Germline V lookup: CDR1 MNHNS, CDR2 SASEGT. CDR3 sequence reads: CASSEALGRVISYEQYF. In DNA, the CDR3 is TGTGCCAGCAGTGAAGCGTTGGGGCGGGTTATCTCCTACGAGCAGTACTTC.

This clonotype was detected a few times. The chain links TRBV2 to TRBJ2-5; no reliable D call. Trimming took 7 bases from V and 5 from J, leaving 17 bases between them. This CDR3 region has 14 residues. Looked up from germline, CDR1 is SNHLY and CDR2 is FYNNEI. The CDR3 is CASTWDTQGETQYF. The CDR3 DNA reads TGTGCCAGCACTTGGGATACCCAAGGGGAGACCCAGTACTTC. The full variable domain, rest sourced from reference TRBV2 and TRBJ2-5, is EPEVTQTPSHQVTQMGQEVILRCVPISNHLYFYWYRQILGQKVEFLVSFYNNEISEKSEIFDDQFSVERPDGSNFTLKIRSTKLEDSAMYFCASTWDTQGETQYFGPGTRLLVL.

This clonotype was picked up a small number of times. Compared with germline, one end of the junction differs, possibly owing to a read error. The chain links TRBV6-6 to TRBJ2-5; perhaps D is TRBD1 or TRBD2 (5 bases each). The CDR3 has 15 residues. Germline CDR1 is MNHNY and CDR2 is SVGAGI (reference sequence). Here the CDR3 reads CASGDLGVNQDTQYF. The CDR3 DNA reads TGTGCCAGCGGTGATCTGGGGGTTAACCAAGACACCCAGTACTTT.

This clonotype came up many times. The gene calls are TRBV9 and TRBJ2-3; the D is unclear. V was cut by 7 bases and J by 5 bases, with 8 bases left in between. From germline, CDR1 is SGDLS and CDR2 YYNGEE. CDR3 size: 11 residues. The CDR3 here is CASRKVDTQYF. The CDR3 DNA follows: TGTGCCAGCCGTAAAGTAGATACGCAGTATTTT.

This clonotype occurred many times. An end of the junction differs from the germline gene, which may be a read error. The chain carries TRBV19 and TRBJ2-1, with D possibly matching TRBD1 (6 bases). This CDR3 spans 14 amino acids. CDR1 LNHDA and CDR2 SQIVND come from the germline V gene (reference sequence). CDR3 coding DNA: TGTGCCAGCAGTATTGGACAGAACTATGCTGAGCAGTTCTTC. This translates into CASSIGQNYAEQFF.

This clonotype was counted at least ten times. The V and J genes are TRBV20-1 and TRBJ2-5; 7 nucleotides match TRBD1. The V segment lost 5 bases and the J segment 4 bases; nucleotides outside the gene matches: 4. The CDR3 runs to 12 residues. Germline-derived CDR1 and CDR2 are DFQATT and SNEGSKA (reference sequence). The CDR3 DNA reads TGCAGTGCTGAGACAGGGACAGAGACCCAGTACTTC. Translating gives CSAETGTETQYF.

In nucleotides, the CDR3 is TGTGCCAGCAGCCACCTGGGACCGCGTATGAACACTGAAGCTTTCTTT. Translation: CASSHLGPRMNTEAFF. The chain recombines TRBV6-5 with TRBJ1-1; the D gene is possibly TRBD1 (5 bases). V was shortened by 6 bases and J by 0 bases, with 17 bases between the two germline ends. The germline V gene encodes CDR1 MNHEY and CDR2 SVGAGI. The CDR3 has 16 residues.

Written as DNA, the CDR3 is TGTGCCAGTAGTACACGGAACAGCGGATGGGGGCCCCAAGAGACCCAGTACTTC. Its protein is CASSTRNSGWGPQETQYF. The chain links TRBV19 to TRBJ2-5; a weak D match, TRBD1 (6 bases). Trimming pared 4 bases from V and 1 base from J, leaving 22 bases between. Germline V gene sequence: CDR1 LNHDA, CDR2 SQIVND (reference sequence). The CDR3 loop spans 18 amino acids.

The chain couples TRBV4-1 to TRBJ1-4; D is undetermined. CDR1 and CDR2 (germline): MGHRA, YSYEKL. Between the trimmed V and J ends, which lost 1 base and 8 bases, there was a span of 5 bases. The CDR3 is 12 residues long. Here the CDR3 DNA reads TGCGCCAGCAGCCAAGCCGGCGAAAAACTGTTTTTT. Translation: CASSQAGEKLFF.

This clonotype came up many times. This chain connects TRBV6-5 to TRBJ1-2; no firm D call. Per germline, CDR1 MNHEY and CDR2 SVGAGI. The V and J ends lost 2 bases and 4 bases respectively, with 11 bases between them. The CDR3 contains 14 residues. In nucleotides, the CDR3 is TGTGCCAGCAGTTACAGGGCGAGCTTCTATGGCTACACCTTC. Its translation: CASSYRASFYGYTF.

This clonotype was counted ten times or more. This chain uses TRBV18 with TRBJ2-2; tentatively, D is TRBD1 (5 bases). This CDR3 spans 14 amino acids. Germline V lookup: CDR1 KGHSH, CDR2 LQKENI. V gave up 4 bases and J gave up 5 bases, with 11 bases separating them. The CDR3 reads CASSRQGITGELFF. DNA of the CDR3: TGTGCCAGCTCACGGCAGGGAATAACCGGGGAGCTGTTTTTT.

This clonotype was detected many times. The chain carries TRBV29-1 and TRBJ2-5; tentatively, D is TRBD1 (5 bases). This CDR3 spans 12 amino acids. The V gene lost 3 bases and the J gene lost 4 bases, with 9 bases spanning the gap. CDR1 is SQVTM, CDR2 ANQGSEA, per germline. The CDR3 region is CSVEGQIETQYF. Written as DNA, the CDR3 is TGCAGCGTTGAGGGGCAGATAGAGACCCAGTACTTC.

The sample holds many counts of this clonotype. V and J are TRBV19 and TRBJ1-2; D remains ambiguous. Between the trimmed V and J ends, which lost 5 bases and 2 bases, there was a span of 12 bases. CDR3 size: 14 residues. CDR1 and CDR2 (germline): LNHDA, SQIVND (reference sequence). CDR3 coding DNA: TGTGCCAGTAGTTTCACCAGTGCGAACTATGGCTACACCTTC. Its translation: CASSFTSANYGYTF.

This clonotype was seen at least ten times. The V and J genes are TRBV12-3 or TRBV12-4 and TRBJ1-4, with D possibly TRBD1 on 5 matching bases. The CDR3 sequence is 14 residues long. Trimming removed 6 bases from V and 7 bases from J, with 15 bases in between. CDR3 DNA: TGTGCCAGCAGGAGAAGGGGCGTTGGTGAAAAACTGTTTTTT. Translating it yields CASRRRGVGEKLFF.